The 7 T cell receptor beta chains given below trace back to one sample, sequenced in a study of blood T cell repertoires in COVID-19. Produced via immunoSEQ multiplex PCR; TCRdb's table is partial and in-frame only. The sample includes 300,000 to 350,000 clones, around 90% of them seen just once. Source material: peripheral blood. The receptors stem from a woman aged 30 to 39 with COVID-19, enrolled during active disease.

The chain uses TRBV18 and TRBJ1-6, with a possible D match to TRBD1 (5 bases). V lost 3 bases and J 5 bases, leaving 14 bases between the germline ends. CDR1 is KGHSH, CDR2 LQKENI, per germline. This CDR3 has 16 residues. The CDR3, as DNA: TGTGCCAGCTCACCCGATGGGGGGACTAATAATTCACCCCTCCACTTT. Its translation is CASSPDGGTNNSPLHF. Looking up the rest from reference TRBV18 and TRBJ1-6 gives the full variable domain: NAGVMQNPRHLVRRRGQEARLRCSPMKGHSHVYWYRQLPEEGLKFMVYLQKENIIDESGMPKERFSAEFPKEGPSILRIQQVVRGDSAAYFCASSPDGGTNNSPLHFGNGTRLTVT.

The CDR3 reads CASSLPGGTEAFF. As DNA, the CDR3 is TGTGCCAGCAGTTTACCGGGGGGAACTGAAGCTTTCTTT. The chain joins TRBV27 to TRBJ1-1; the D gene is possibly TRBD1 (5 bases). The CDR3 sequence is 13 residues long. V lost 2 bases, J lost 5 bases, and 9 bases lay in between. The V gene's germline CDR1 is MNHEY and CDR2 SMNVEV (reference sequence).

The CDR3 spells CASSIGVENYGYTF. CDR3 DNA: TGTGCCAGTAGTATTGGTGTGGAGAACTATGGCTACACCTTC. The rearrangement uses TRBV19 and TRBJ1-2; D uncertain. Between the trimmed V and J ends, which lost 3 bases and 2 bases, there was a span of 10 bases. The germline gives CDR1 LNHDA, CDR2 SQIVND (reference sequence). This CDR3 has 14 amino acids.

CDR3 residues: CASSLDGESYEQYF. CDR3 DNA: TGTGCCAGCAGCTTAGATGGGGAGTCCTACGAGCAGTACTTC. The V gene is TRBV11-2, the J gene TRBJ2-7; D is possibly TRBD2 (5 bases). This CDR3 is built from 14 residues. The V and J ends lost 0 bases and 1 base respectively, with 7 bases between them. Germline loops: CDR1 SGHAT, CDR2 FQNNGV.

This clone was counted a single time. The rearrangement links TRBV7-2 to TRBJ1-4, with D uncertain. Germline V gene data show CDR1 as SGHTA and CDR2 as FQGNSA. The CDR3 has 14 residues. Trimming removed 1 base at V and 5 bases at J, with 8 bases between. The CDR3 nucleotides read TGTGCCAGCAGCTTAGATAGCGGAAATGAAAAACTGTTTTTT. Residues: CASSLDSGNEKLFF.

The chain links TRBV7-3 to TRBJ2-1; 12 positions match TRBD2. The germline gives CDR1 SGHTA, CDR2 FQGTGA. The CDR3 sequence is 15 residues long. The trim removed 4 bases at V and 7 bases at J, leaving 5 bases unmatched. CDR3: CASSSGLAGWNEQFF. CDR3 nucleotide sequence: TGTGCCAGCAGCTCTGGACTAGCGGGATGGAATGAGCAGTTCTTC.

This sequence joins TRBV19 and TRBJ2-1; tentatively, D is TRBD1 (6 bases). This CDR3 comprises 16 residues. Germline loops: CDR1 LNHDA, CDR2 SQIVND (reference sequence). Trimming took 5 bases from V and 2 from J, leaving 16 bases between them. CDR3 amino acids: CASSPQGLMTYNEQFF. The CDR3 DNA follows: TGTGCCAGTAGTCCCCAGGGGCTTATGACCTACAATGAGCAGTTCTTC.